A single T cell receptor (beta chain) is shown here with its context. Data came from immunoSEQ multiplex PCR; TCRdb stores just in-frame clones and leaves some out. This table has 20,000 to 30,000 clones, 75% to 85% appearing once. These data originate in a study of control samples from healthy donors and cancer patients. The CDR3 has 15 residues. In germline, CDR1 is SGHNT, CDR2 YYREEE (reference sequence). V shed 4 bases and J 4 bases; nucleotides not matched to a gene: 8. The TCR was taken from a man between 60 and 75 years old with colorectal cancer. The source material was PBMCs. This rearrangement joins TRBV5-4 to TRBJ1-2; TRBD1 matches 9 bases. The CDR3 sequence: CASSTLQGATYGYTF. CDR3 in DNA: TGTGCCAGCAGCACACTACAGGGGGCGACCTATGGCTACACCTTC.